A single sample is the source of the 12 T cell receptor beta chains below, sequenced in a study of CD8+CD57+ T cells in acquired aplastic anemia. CDR3 and TCR beta VDJ profiling relied on a genomic DNA template. TCRdb reprocessed the reads via MiXCR and lists one record per CDR3 protein. The sample has under 150,000 distinct CDR3 sequences, about 40% seen once. It was patients with CD8+CD57+ cell expansion by flow cytometry who were chosen for sequencing. The sample consisted of sorted CD4+, CD8+, or CD8+CD57+ T cells (not recorded which) from PBMCs. These receptors came from a human donor with aplastic anemia.

This chain joins TRBV6-1 and TRBJ2-1; TRBD2 aligns across 9 bases. J was trimmed by 2 bases and V by 6 bases; bases with no gene match: 5. CDR1 is MNHNS and CDR2 is SASEGT in the germline V gene. The CDR3 is 15 residues long. The CDR3 is CASSPAGGPYNEQFF. The CDR3 nucleotides read TGTGCCAGCAGCCCGGCGGGGGGGCCCTACAATGAGCAGTTCTTC.

In the case of this clonotype: A read error is possible here, since a much larger clone lies one base away. V and J are TRBV12-5 and TRBJ1-1; no clear D. The V gene's germline CDR1 is LGHNT and CDR2 FRNRAP. The CDR3 length is 14 residues. For the CDR3, the DNA is TGTGCTAGTGGTTTGGTGACGGTGAACACTGGAGCTTTCTTT. Protein product: CASGLVTVNTGAFF.

This clonotype was seen at least ten times. The CDR3 region is CASSTQGANQPQHF. The CDR3 nucleotides are TGTGCCAGTAGTACGCAGGGGGCAAATCAGCCCCAGCATTTT. The gene calls are TRBV19 and TRBJ1-5; TRBD1 matches 8 bases. V was clipped by 4 bases and J by 4 bases; unmatched bases: 3. Germline V lookup: CDR1 LNHDA, CDR2 SQIVND (reference sequence). CDR3 length: 14 amino acids. Variable domain in full (rest from reference TRBV19 and TRBJ1-5): DGGITQSPKYLFRKEGQNVTLSCEQNLNHDAMYWYRQDPGQGLRLIYYSQIVNDFQKGDIAEGYSVSREKKESFPLTVTSAQKNPTAFYLCASSTQGANQPQHFGDGTRLSIL.

This clonotype was found many times. The genes are TRBV3-1 and TRBJ1-2, with D possibly matching TRBD1 (5 bases). Germline CDR1 is LGHDT and CDR2 is YNNKEL (reference sequence). The V and J ends lost 3 bases and 4 bases respectively, with 9 bases between them. The CDR3 runs 13 residues. CDR3 loop: CASSQGEPYGYTF. For the CDR3, the DNA is TGTGCCAGCAGCCAGGGGGAGCCCTATGGCTACACCTTC.

The rearrangement links TRBV6-2 or TRBV6-3 to TRBJ2-1; 8 nucleotides line up with TRBD2. CDR1 and CDR2 from the germline V gene are MNHEY and SVGEGT. The CDR3 is 16 residues long. The trim removed 2 bases at V and 5 bases at J, leaving 8 bases unmatched. In DNA form, the CDR3 reads TGTGCCAGCAGTTACCTCCAGCGGGGGCATAACAATGAGCAGTTCTTC. Translating it yields CASSYLQRGHNNEQFF.

The V call is TRBV19, the J call TRBJ1-1; D call uncertain. Trimming cost V 8 bases and J 6 bases, with 16 bases left between them. The CDR3 is made up of 13 amino acids. Germline V gene data show CDR1 as LNHDA and CDR2 as SQIVND (reference sequence). The CDR3 reads CASGRSAEAEAFF. For the CDR3, the DNA is TGTGCCAGTGGGAGGTCTGCGGAGGCTGAAGCTTTCTTT.

This chain links TRBV15 with TRBJ1-1, with unresolved D. Germline V gives CDR1 LNHNV, CDR2 YYDKDF (reference sequence). Trimming took 0 bases from V and 3 from J, leaving 17 bases between them. CDR3 size: 17 residues. The CDR3 loop reads CATSRDTIKTPDTEAFF. CDR3 bases: TGTGCCACCAGCAGAGACACTATCAAGACACCGGACACTGAAGCTTTCTTT.

V and J are TRBV10-3 and TRBJ1-3, with no clear D. The CDR3 covers 15 residues. Trimming removed 8 bases at V and 0 bases at J, with 14 bases between. Germline V gives CDR1 ENHRY, CDR2 SYGVKD. CDR3 coding DNA: TGTGCCATCGGACCTCGCGGGGTCTCTGGAAACACCATATATTTT. Translating gives CAIGPRGVSGNTIYF.

This clonotype was observed a handful of times. This sequence joins TRBV6-5 and TRBJ2-7; 8 nucleotides match TRBD2. Trimming at V came to 3 bases and at J to 0 bases, leaving 4 bases not matched to a gene. This CDR3 is built from 15 residues. Germline V gene lookup returns CDR1 MNHEY and CDR2 SVGAGI. The CDR3 DNA sequence: TGTGCCAGCAGTTATCGGGAGGGGGTCTCCTACGAGCAGTACTTC. Translating gives CASSYREGVSYEQYF.

V and J are TRBV7-3 and TRBJ1-6; D unresolved. The CDR3 length is 13 residues. The V gene's germline CDR1 is SGHTA and CDR2 FQGTGA. V lost 10 bases to trimming and J lost 10 bases, with 17 bases between them. DNA for the CDR3: TGTGCCACTGGTGGAGGGAGAGGATCACCCCTCCACTTT. Protein product: CATGGGRGSPLHF.

The chain combines TRBV18 with TRBJ1-5, with D perhaps matching TRBD1 (5 bases). Per the germline V gene, CDR1 is KGHSH and CDR2 is LQKENI. CDR3 length equals 15 residues. V shed 3 bases and J shed 3 bases, with 12 bases lying between them. As DNA, the CDR3 is TGTGCCAGCTCACCGGGAGGGGTTTACAATCAGCCCCAGCATTTT. It translates to CASSPGGVYNQPQHF.

This clonotype was seen ten or more times. The chain has TRBV20-1 and TRBJ1-2; D remains ambiguous. The length of the CDR3 is 11 residues. In germline, CDR1 is DFQATT, CDR2 SNEGSKA (reference sequence). Between the trimmed V and J ends, which lost 6 bases and 7 bases, there was a span of 12 bases. The CDR3 protein is CSATPGFGYTF. The DNA of the CDR3 is TGCAGTGCGACGCCCGGTTTTGGCTACACCTTC.